This T cell receptor beta chain appears in the sequencing data of a study of T cell repertoires in cytomegalovirus infection. Study context: CMV epitopes in the study were HLA-C-restricted (recently identified) and HLA-B-restricted (well studied). CMV infection and matching HLA type were both indicated by public TCR beta signatures.

The length of the CDR3 is 15 residues. V shed 6 bases, J shed 5 bases, and the junction held 10 bases outside the gene matches. CDR1 is MNHEY, CDR2 SVGAGI, per germline. Findings and caveats of the study: CMV carriers with the relevant HLA were identified by cumulative public TCR beta family frequency. In two of eight donors, the top clonotype was HLA-C-restricted CMV-specific.

MiXCR was run by TCRdb on the reads, yielding one entry per CDR3 protein. The data hold about 920,000 distinct CDR3 sequences, with approximately 31% observed a single time. This clonotype was seen only a few times. Its cognate antigen is unknown. The sequenced sample was cultured CD8+ T cells from PBMCs, obtained from culture after CMV antigen stimulation. The sequence was collected from a human donor in good health (CMV status not recorded). Some clones in this sample may be carry-over from other donors' samples. The V and J genes are TRBV6-5 and TRBJ2-1, with 7 nucleotides matching TRBD2. CDR3 DNA sequence: TGTGCCAGCAGCGTGAACCGGGGGGAAAACAATGAGCAGTTCTTC. It is translated as CASSVNRGENNEQFF.